The 26 T cell receptor beta chains given below trace back to one sample, sequenced in a study of CD8 T cells in ankylosing spondylitis. The study, taken as a whole, reports: Made up of fewer than ten highly homologous variants, a TCR beta motif appeared characteristic of ankylosing spondylitis blood.

Their recognized antigens are unknown. Via MiXCR, TCRdb re-called the 5' RACE reads, giving one row per CDR3 protein. Of 750,000 to 850,000 distinct CDR3 sequences listed, roughly 12% are singletons. The sequencing sample was made of blood, either unsorted or a sorted T cell fraction (not recorded which). The receptor set was obtained from a male donor with ankylosing spondylitis.

This clonotype was counted a few times. The rearrangement uses TRBV29-1 and TRBJ1-5, with D possibly being TRBD1 (5 bases). The germline CDR1 and CDR2 sequences are SQVTM and ANQGSEA. The CDR3 is 13 amino acids. Trimming shortened V by 4 bases and J by 11 bases, and 18 bases separated the two germline ends. The CDR3 is CSVGDSLGSAQHF. CDR3 coding DNA: TGCAGCGTTGGAGACAGCCTAGGCTCGGCCCAGCATTTT.

This clonotype was counted many times. The junction departs from germline at one end; a sequencing error may be responsible. This chain links TRBV5-5 with TRBJ2-1; 9 bases match TRBD1. This CDR3 comprises 15 residues. The germline V gene has CDR1 SGHKS and CDR2 YYEKEE (reference sequence). For the CDR3, the DNA is TGTGCCAGCAGATTGGCCGGGGACAGGGTTAATGAGCAGTTCTTC. As protein: CASRLAGDRVNEQFF.

This clonotype was picked up a small number of times. The chain carries TRBV6-2 or TRBV6-3 and TRBJ1-6; no firm D call. With 10 bases removed from V and 10 bases from J, the gap between germline ends came to 14 bases. The CDR3 length is 12 residues. The germline gives CDR1 MNHEY, CDR2 SVGEGT. The CDR3 protein is CAIERVGSPLHF. CDR3 bases: TGTGCCATAGAGAGGGTCGGATCACCCCTCCACTTT.

The V call is TRBV12-3 or TRBV12-4, the J call TRBJ2-2; TRBD2 might be the D (5 bases). Deletions cut 6 bases from V and 7 bases from J, with 21 bases between. The CDR3 loop spans 16 amino acids. The CDR3 DNA is TGTGCCAGCAGCCCAGTTCGTCGGGGATCAATCGGGGAGCTGTTTTTT. Amino acid sequence: CASSPVRRGSIGELFF.

This clonotype was recorded many times. The rearrangement links TRBV20-1 to TRBJ2-5; D is perhaps TRBD1 (5 bases). CDR1 and CDR2 from the germline V gene are DFQATT and SNEGSKA (reference sequence). The length of the CDR3 is 13 residues. V lost 1 base and J lost 5, with 11 bases in between. CDR3 sequence reads: CSARVPRVETQYF. Written as DNA, the CDR3 is TGCAGTGCTAGAGTCCCCAGGGTGGAGACCCAGTACTTC.

The chain uses TRBV5-6 and TRBJ2-7, with D possibly TRBD2 on 5 matching bases. In germline, CDR1 is SGHDT, CDR2 YYEEEE. Trimming shortened V by 9 bases and J by 1 base, and 14 bases separated the two germline ends. CDR3 length equals 13 residues. CDR3 sequence: CATCPGGSYEQYF. Here the CDR3 DNA reads TGTGCCACCTGCCCCGGCGGGTCCTACGAGCAGTACTTC.

The chain recombines TRBV7-2 with TRBJ2-7; D possibly matches TRBD1 or TRBD2 (6 bases each). V was pared by 7 bases and J by 2 bases, with 15 bases between. Per the germline V gene, CDR1 is SGHTA and CDR2 is FQGNSA. The CDR3 is made up of 14 amino acids. CDR3 DNA sequence: TGTGCCAGCAACTCCAGAGGGGGGCCCTACGAGCAGTACTTC. It codes for CASNSRGGPYEQYF.

This clonotype came up a few times. V and J are TRBV11-2 and TRBJ1-3; unclear D gene. The CDR3 contains 13 residues. Germline V gives CDR1 SGHAT, CDR2 FQNNGV. Trimming left V 8 bases short and J 0 bases short, with 8 bases between. The CDR3 region is CASRESSGNTIYF. CDR3 DNA: TGTGCCAGCCGCGAAAGCTCTGGAAACACCATATATTTT.

This chain connects TRBV4-3 to TRBJ1-1, with D uncertain. The CDR3 consists of 14 residues. Germline V gives CDR1 LGHNA, CDR2 YSLEER. V lost 3 bases to trimming and J lost 1 base, with 9 bases between them. The CDR3: CASSQSYWNTEAFF. CDR3 DNA: TGCGCCAGCAGCCAGAGTTATTGGAACACTGAAGCTTTCTTT.

This clonotype was counted at least ten times. The chain recombines TRBV20-1 with TRBJ1-2, with TRBD1 identical over 9 bases. J was trimmed by 7 bases and V by 3 bases; bases with no gene match: 15. Looked up from germline, CDR1 is DFQATT and CDR2 is SNEGSKA (reference sequence). The CDR3 spans 16 residues. This chain's CDR3 is CSARGTGYMTVGGYTF. The CDR3 DNA sequence: TGCAGTGCTAGGGGGACAGGGTATATGACAGTGGGTGGCTACACCTTC.

This rearrangement joins TRBV4-3 to TRBJ1-3; unclear D gene. Between the trimmed V and J ends, which lost 0 bases and 2 bases, there was a span of 8 bases. Germline CDR1 is LGHNA and CDR2 is YSLEER. CDR3 length: 15 residues. The CDR3 DNA follows: TGCGCCAGCAGCCAAGATTCGGTGACTGGAAACACCATATATTTT. Encoded protein: CASSQDSVTGNTIYF.

This clonotype was recorded a few times. The chain links TRBV5-1 to TRBJ1-1; weak D call: TRBD1 (6 bases). With 0 bases removed from V and 4 bases from J, the gap between germline ends came to 13 bases. This CDR3 has 15 amino acids. Germline V gene lookup returns CDR1 SGHRS and CDR2 YFSETQ. The CDR3 is CASSLAQGQGTEAFF. CDR3 DNA sequence: TGCGCCAGCAGCTTGGCGCAGGGGCAAGGCACTGAAGCTTTCTTT.

In its sample, this clonotype was seen many times. The chain uses TRBV20-1 and TRBJ2-2; D may match TRBD1 or TRBD2 (5 bases each). CDR3 size: 16 residues. The germline V and J ends were trimmed by 3 bases and 2 bases, with 16 bases remaining between them. The germline gives CDR1 DFQATT, CDR2 SNEGSKA (reference sequence). The CDR3 DNA follows: TGCAGTGCTAGGCCCGAGACGGGGCTTAACACCGGGGAGCTGTTTTTT. This gives the protein CSARPETGLNTGELFF.

The chain has TRBV25-1 and TRBJ2-1; no clear D. Germline CDR1 MGHDK, CDR2 SYGVNS. There are 13 residues in the CDR3. V lost 1 base to trimming and J lost 7 bases, with 8 bases between them. CDR3 DNA sequence: TGTGCCAGCAGTGAATGGTTTGGTAATGAGCAGTTCTTC. Its protein product is CASSEWFGNEQFF. The full variable domain, with the rest looked up from reference TRBV25-1 and TRBJ2-1, is EADIYQTPRYLVIGTGKKITLECSQTMGHDKMYWYQQDPGMELHLIHYSYGVNSTEKGDLSSESTVSRIRTEHFPLTLESARPSHTSQYLCASSEWFGNEQFFGPGTRLTVL.

The count of this clonotype is one. The J gene is TRBJ2-2, the V gene TRBV11-3, with 8 bases that match TRBD1. Germline-derived CDR1 and CDR2 are SGHNT and YENEEA. This CDR3 contains 17 residues. The trim removed 0 bases at V and 4 bases at J, leaving 7 bases unmatched. The CDR3 reads CASSLDQGASSTGELFF. The CDR3 region has the DNA TGTGCCAGCAGCTTAGATCAGGGGGCTAGTAGCACCGGGGAGCTGTTTTTT.

There are many counts of this clonotype. This chain links TRBV10-3 with TRBJ1-2, with TRBD1 matching over 8 bases. CDR3 length equals 12 residues. CDR1 ENHRY and CDR2 SYGVKD come from the germline V gene. V was clipped by 7 bases and J by 3 bases; unmatched bases: 1. CDR3 coding DNA: TGTGCCATCAAGACAGGGGACTATGGCTACACCTTC. Translation gives CAIKTGDYGYTF.

This clonotype was recorded at least ten times. V and J are TRBV12-3 or TRBV12-4 and TRBJ1-1; 7 positions agree with TRBD1. This CDR3 comprises 15 residues. With 7 bases clipped from V and 1 base from J, the junction kept 9 bases outside the gene matches. CDR3 protein: CASKITGQPNTEAFF. The CDR3 coding sequence is TGTGCCAGCAAAATTACGGGACAGCCGAACACTGAAGCTTTCTTT.

In this sample, this clonotype turned up a few times. The chain has TRBV6-6 and TRBJ2-7; D not resolved. Per the germline V gene, CDR1 is MNHNY and CDR2 is SVGAGI (reference sequence). The CDR3 length is 11 residues. The CDR3 region has the DNA TGTGCTCACGGCCTAAGGAGCGAGCAGTACTTC. Its translation is CAHGLRSEQYF.

J is TRBJ1-2 and V is TRBV5-1; D is uncertain. The CDR3 runs to 11 residues. Germline CDR1 is SGHRS and CDR2 is YFSETQ. V was shortened by 0 bases and J by 11 bases, with 8 bases between the two germline ends. The CDR3 DNA is TGCGCCAGCAGCTTGGGGACTGCATACACCTTC. Its translation is CASSLGTAYTF.

The V gene is TRBV29-1, the J gene TRBJ1-3; D is undetermined. The CDR3 totals 12 residues. Germline CDR1 is SQVTM and CDR2 is ANQGSEA. The V gene lost 2 bases and the J gene lost 7 bases, with 9 bases spanning the gap. CDR3 nucleotide sequence: TGCAGCGTTGAAACGGGGTGGAACACCATATATTTT. Its translation is CSVETGWNTIYF.

The chain is built from TRBV7-9 and TRBJ1-2; no definite D call. The V and J ends lost 2 bases and 4 bases respectively, with 11 bases between them. The germline gives CDR1 SEHNR, CDR2 FQNEAQ (reference sequence). This CDR3 has 14 residues. CDR3: CASSLSAASYGYTF. CDR3 bases: TGTGCCAGCAGCTTATCAGCAGCAAGCTATGGCTACACCTTC.

The chain combines TRBV7-8 with TRBJ2-1; the D gene is possibly TRBD2 (6 bases). The ends were cut back, 5 bases at V and 9 bases at J, with 20 bases in the middle. The CDR3 runs to 15 residues. Germline CDR1 is SGHVS and CDR2 is FQNEAQ. The CDR3: CASSEGLPGWSEQFF. CDR3 bases: TGTGCCAGCAGCGAGGGACTTCCCGGTTGGAGTGAGCAGTTCTTC.

This clonotype has ten or more counts. This chain connects TRBV7-2 to TRBJ2-3; D call uncertain. The length of the CDR3 is 14 residues. Germline V gene data show CDR1 as SGHTA and CDR2 as FQGNSA. V was trimmed by 3 bases and J by 0 bases, leaving 7 bases between them. The CDR3 DNA follows: TGTGCCAGCAGCTTGTACAGAAGCACAGATACGCAGTATTTT. Its protein is CASSLYRSTDTQYF.

The chain carries TRBV11-1 and TRBJ2-7, with a possible D match to TRBD2 (6 bases). V lost 4 bases and J lost 3, with 13 bases in between. Germline V gives CDR1 SGHAT, CDR2 FQDESV (reference sequence). The CDR3 consists of 14 residues. The CDR3 is CASSYFGGDYEQYF. In DNA form, the CDR3 reads TGTGCCAGCAGCTACTTCGGAGGGGACTACGAGCAGTACTTC.

The chain links TRBV7-9 to TRBJ2-7; TRBD1 agrees at 7 bases. CDR3 size: 15 residues. Trimming at V came to 5 bases and at J to 5 bases, leaving 12 bases not matched to a gene. Germline CDR1 SEHNR, CDR2 FQNEAQ (reference sequence). The CDR3 DNA is TGTGCCAGCAGCCCGCGGCTGACAGGGACCAACGAGCAGTACTTC. This encodes CASSPRLTGTNEQYF.

This clonotype showed up just a few times. The chain carries TRBV12-3 or TRBV12-4 and TRBJ2-1; D perhaps matches TRBD2 (5 bases). Trimming stripped 3 bases from V and 0 bases from J, with 12 bases between. The CDR3 covers 16 residues. The CDR3 DNA reads as TGTGCCAGCAGTTTTAGGGCTAGCAGCTCCTACAATGAGCAGTTCTTC. It yields the protein CASSFRASSSYNEQFF.